Reported below is one T cell receptor (beta chain). Its antigen is unidentified. The CDR3 spans 14 residues. With V trimmed by 7 bases and J by 7 bases, 11 bases remained unmatched. Germline loops: CDR1 SNHLY, CDR2 FYNNEI. Measured with immunoSEQ multiplex PCR; TCRdb has only the in-frame clones, and not every one. The sample has about 110,000 clones, nearly 90% seen once; the top ten hold nearly 4.5%. The source of the sample is a study of T cell responses to AZD1222 COVID-19 vaccine. Study-wide results and limits: Among spike-specific TCRs, nearly half reportedly target unmutated variant regions. Donors skewed white British and female; clonal diversity was possibly underestimated. With dominance at 160-218 and 743-854, vaccine-associated CD4 TCRs spanned spike. Scientists sampled the repertoires only once the peak T cell response had passed.

This sequence was found in an adult in good health. The chain is built from TRBV2 and TRBJ2-7; 9 nucleotides line up with TRBD2. The starting material was peripheral blood, obtained on day 0 of AZD1222 vaccination. The CDR3 is CASTPSSGTGEQYF. CDR3 DNA: TGTGCCAGCACCCCATCTAGCGGGACGGGGGAGCAGTACTTC.